The T cell receptor beta chain under discussion was sequenced for a study of shared clonotypes between healthy human individuals. About the study: Contributing individuals were a couple of females and three males aged 18 to 49.

Only one count was recorded for this clone. The antigen is unknown. Points from the study as a whole: In this cohort, only blood was sampled, and tissue repertoires likely differ.

Looked up from germline, CDR1 is SNHLY and CDR2 is FYNNEI. This CDR3 has 16 residues. V lost 2 bases and J lost 5; bases outside the gene matches: 8. Healthy HIV-negative adults with no recent acute infections or vaccinations were recruited as donors. Here immunoSEQ multiplex PCR was the method, and the copy in TCRdb shows in-frame clones only, minus some. The sample includes about 610,000 clones, approximately 97% of them seen just once. The chain recombines TRBV2 with TRBJ1-1; the match to TRBD1 covers 10 bases. The TCR comes from a woman in her 30s in good health. Sequencing input: naive CD4+ T cells sorted from blood. Subset specified: CD45RA+ positively selected. The CDR3 nucleotides are TGTGCCAGCAGTGAACGCGAGACAGGGGGCGGTACTGAAGCTTTCTTT. Residues: CASSERETGGGTEAFF.